One and the same sample provided the 11 T cell receptor beta chains below, sequenced in a study of T cell changes during pregnancy in multiple sclerosis. Here immunoSEQ multiplex PCR was the method, and the copy in TCRdb shows in-frame clones only, minus some. The repertoire consists of some 68,000 clones, with about 91% occurring once and the leading ten covering 1.3% to 1.5%. The sample was peripheral blood, taken in the second trimester of pregnancy. The receptors here all came from a female donor in good health, enrolled as a control in a pregnancy study.

The chain joins TRBV7-3 to TRBJ2-5; D is possibly TRBD1 (6 bases). The ends were cut back, 5 bases at V and 3 bases at J, with 10 bases in the middle. The CDR3 covers 13 residues. In germline, CDR1 is SGHTA, CDR2 FQGTGA. CDR3 DNA sequence: TGTGCCAGCAGCCCGCACAGGGAAGAGACCCAGTACTTC. This codes for CASSPHREETQYF.

This clone was seen only once. The chain couples TRBV4-2 to TRBJ2-1; 9 nucleotides agree with TRBD2. This CDR3 spans 15 amino acids. Germline V gene data show CDR1 as LGHNA and CDR2 as YNFKEQ. The V segment lost 0 bases and the J segment 7 bases; nucleotides outside the gene matches: 4. The CDR3 is CASSQDWTSDNEQFF. CDR3 nucleotide sequence: TGTGCCAGCAGCCAAGATTGGACTAGCGATAATGAGCAGTTCTTC.

The chain couples TRBV7-6 to TRBJ2-5; the D gene is possibly TRBD2 (6 bases). Germline V lookup: CDR1 SGHVS, CDR2 FNYEAQ. V was clipped by 5 bases and J by 1 base, with 11 bases between them. The CDR3 has 14 residues. CDR3: CASSPQGLQETQYF. CDR3 in DNA: TGTGCCAGCAGCCCGCAGGGACTCCAAGAGACCCAGTACTTC.

DNA for the CDR3: TGTGCCAGCAGCCAACTAGCGGGAAGGAATGAGCAGTTCTTC. It encodes CASSQLAGRNEQFF. V usage is TRBV14 and J usage is TRBJ2-1; 9 bases line up with TRBD2. This CDR3 region has 14 residues. V was clipped by 2 bases and J by 7 bases; unmatched bases: 3. Germline CDR1 SGHDN, CDR2 FVKESK. Complete variable domain (other parts from reference TRBV14 and TRBJ2-1): EAGVTQFPSHSVIEKGQTVTLRCDPISGHDNLYWYRRVMGKEIKFLLHFVKESKQDESGMPNNRFLAERTGGTYSTLKVQPAELEDSGVYFCASSQLAGRNEQFFGPGTRLTVL.

This clone showed up just a few times. This sample also contains other DNA sequences that code for the same CDR3. The J gene is TRBJ2-7, the V gene TRBV28; a weak D match, TRBD2 (5 bases). Per germline, CDR1 MDHEN and CDR2 SYDVKM. The CDR3 loop spans 12 amino acids. With 8 bases removed from V and 4 bases from J, the gap between germline ends came to 12 bases. The CDR3 spells CASSPAGYEQYF. CDR3 nucleotide sequence: TGTGCCAGCTCCCCGGCGGGTTACGAGCAGTACTTC.

The V call is TRBV7-9, the J call TRBJ1-2; possibly TRBD1 for D (5 bases). This CDR3 region has 13 residues. CDR1 is SEHNR and CDR2 is FQNEAQ in the germline V gene (reference sequence). Deletions cut 5 bases from V and 10 bases from J, with 17 bases between. The CDR3 reads CASSTGQTWFYTF. CDR3 in DNA: TGTGCCAGCAGCACAGGACAAACATGGTTCTACACCTTC.

J is TRBJ2-7 and V is TRBV27; D is unclear. Trimming stripped 3 bases from V and 6 bases from J, with 12 bases between. The V gene's germline CDR1 is MNHEY and CDR2 SMNVEV (reference sequence). The CDR3 contains 13 residues. The CDR3 protein is CASSFSSVAEQYF. The CDR3, as DNA: TGTGCCAGCAGTTTTTCATCGGTAGCCGAGCAGTACTTC.

This clone came up a few times. V and J are TRBV6-1 and TRBJ1-2; no firm D call. Trimming cost V 9 bases and J 4 bases, with 9 bases left between them. The CDR3 totals 11 residues. CDR1 is MNHNS, CDR2 SASEGT, per germline. The CDR3 DNA sequence: TGTGCCAGTGGGGAGGGCTATGGCTACACCTTC. Residues: CASGEGYGYTF.

The J gene is TRBJ2-2, the V gene TRBV7-6; D possibly corresponds to TRBD2 (5 bases). With 7 bases removed from V and 7 bases from J, the gap between germline ends came to 13 bases. The CDR3 totals 13 residues. Germline values: CDR1 SGHVS, CDR2 FNYEAQ. The CDR3 nucleotides are TGTGCCAGCACTGGGCACCGGGACGGGGAGCTGTTTTTT. Translated: CASTGHRDGELFF.

The genes are TRBV5-5 and TRBJ1-5; 7 nucleotides line up with TRBD1. With 4 bases clipped from V and 0 bases from J, the junction kept 7 bases outside the gene matches. Germline CDR1 SGHKS, CDR2 YYEKEE (reference sequence). CDR3 size: 16 residues. The CDR3: CASSLGQVLSNQPQHF. CDR3 coding DNA: TGTGCCAGCAGCCTTGGACAGGTTCTTAGCAATCAGCCCCAGCATTTT.

The chain is built from TRBV10-2 and TRBJ2-7, with a possible D match to TRBD1 (5 bases). The length of the CDR3 is 13 residues. CDR1 and CDR2 (germline): WSHSY, SAAADI. The V end was cut by 2 bases, the J end by 3 bases, with 8 bases between. DNA of the CDR3: TGCGCCAGCAGTGAGGACAGAGTCTACGAGCAGTACTTC. It encodes CASSEDRVYEQYF.